This is a list of T cell receptor beta chains from one sample in a study of blood T cell repertoires in COVID-19. Sequenced by immunoSEQ multiplex PCR; TCRdb stores in-frame clones only, minus some. The sample records approximately 210,000 clones, less than 90% being singletons. Sequencing used peripheral blood. The source is a man in his 70s with acute or convalescent COVID-19. The conserved cysteine and the conserved F or W are not part of the CDR3 here. Clone size is given for some rows only: seen once, a few or many times, or a class if the clone is expanded.

clone_size v_call cdr3_aa
- TRBV28 ASIQKGQGSYEQY
- TRBV9 ASSVDRAGSGELF
- TRBV7-9 ASSRDNYEQY
- TRBV6-2/TRBV6-3 ASSSPFGQPSAAF
- TRBV5-1 ASSPVGGLTDTQY
- TRBV5-1 ASSKDYSGRGDEQF
- TRBV11-2 ASSAGPQGYNEQF
- TRBV28 ASSFDGTTLSYEQY
- TRBV6-6 ASSSPDSPGGYGYT
- TRBV5-4 ASSAREGPTGGGYEQY
few TRBV27 ASSPPYSYEQY
- TRBV19 ASSKGWQGKHEQY
- TRBV27 ASSFTSTGVKF
- TRBV20-1 SASPGGGNQPQH
medium-sized TRBV9 ASSIGDSNQPQH
- TRBV10-3 AISESGTSGPRRQF
- TRBV28 ASSLLNEKLF
- TRBV28 ASSRDRGSNTGELF
- TRBV30 AWSMGLGDNEQF
- TRBV15 ATSRDFGYAEAF
- TRBV12-3/TRBV12-4 ASSFLGSYEQY
- TRBV27 ASSLTVQGNTEAF
- TRBV5-1 ASRLAETTDTQY
- TRBV10-3 AISRGGNTQY
- TRBV6-6 ASSSPGQMRGDTQY
- TRBV7-9 ASSRTGGGFEKLF
few TRBV2 ASSDLAGGPRISYEQY
- TRBV5-4 ASSQKEGAGEQF
- TRBV19 ASSITLNEQF
- TRBV28 ATSSGSSYEQY
- TRBV10-3 AISERTGGSNQPQH
- TRBV20-1 SASRSVPGQGREQPQH
- TRBV2 ASTGQGAGNSPLH
- TRBV18 ASSPGTSAYNEQF
- TRBV6-5 ASSLTGYSNQPQH
- TRBV4-2 ASSQDVDRGYT
- TRBV7-9 ASSRTSGGGEKLF
- TRBV7-6 ASSVGTSVSNEQF
once TRBV6-5 ASSPAGAYNEQF
- TRBV5-6 ASSLEGGSTDTQY
- TRBV7-2 ASSPGQRLTTGELF
- TRBV5-4 ASSLTRGLPQETQY
- TRBV28 ASSPVLKRQY
- TRBV19 ASSIGSGTGSSGANVLT